What follows are 12 T cell receptor beta chains derived from one specimen sequenced in a study of T cell repertoires in cytomegalovirus infection. Each CDR3 protein gets one entry after TCRdb re-called the reads with MiXCR. The table lists around 210,000 distinct CDR3 sequences, roughly 6.5% of them singletons. Sequenced: PBMCs. All receptors derive from a human donor in good health (CMV status not recorded). Some clones in this sample may be carry-over from other donors' samples.

On this clonotype itself: A clone one base away is much larger, so this may be a read error. The V and J genes are TRBV7-9 and TRBJ1-1, with D tentatively TRBD1 (5 bases). Germline values: CDR1 SEHNR, CDR2 FQNEAQ (reference sequence). The V end was cut by 8 bases, the J end by 4 bases, with 11 bases between. This CDR3 contains 12 residues. CDR3 in DNA: TGTGCCAGCGAAGATGGGGGCACTGAAGCTTTCTTT. Translated, it gives CASEDGGTEAFF.

The sample holds many counts of this clonotype. The V and J genes are TRBV7-9 and TRBJ2-7; either TRBD1 or TRBD2 may supply D (5 bases each). Germline values: CDR1 SEHNR, CDR2 FQNEAQ (reference sequence). Trimming removed 3 bases at V and 6 bases at J, with 21 bases between. This CDR3 spans 16 amino acids. For the CDR3, the DNA is TGTGCCAGCAGCTTCACAGCTCCGGGGACGTACTCCGAGCAGTACTTC. Protein product: CASSFTAPGTYSEQYF.

This clonotype has a count of ten or more. The chain links TRBV4-2 to TRBJ1-1, with 8 nucleotides matching TRBD1. The CDR3 loop spans 13 amino acids. V shed 0 bases and J 11 bases; nucleotides not matched to a gene: 5. CDR1 is LGHNA, CDR2 YNFKEQ, per germline. Written as DNA, the CDR3 is TGTGCCAGCAGCCAAGAGGACAGGGAGGTGGCTTTCTTT. Protein product: CASSQEDREVAFF.

The chain recombines TRBV4-2 with TRBJ2-1; 8 nucleotides align to TRBD2. This CDR3 is built from 18 residues. With V trimmed by 0 bases and J by 2 bases, 9 bases remained unmatched. Germline V gene sequence: CDR1 LGHNA, CDR2 YNFKEQ. The CDR3 DNA reads TGTGCCAGCAGCCAAGAGGGGATAAGCGGGGGAGCCTACAATGAGCAGTTCTTC. Its protein product is CASSQEGISGGAYNEQFF.

This clonotype was found many times. At one end the junction does not follow the germline gene, possibly because of a read error. The chain recombines TRBV2 with TRBJ2-5, with a weak D call TRBD2 (6 bases). This CDR3 has 16 residues. Germline assignment: CDR1 SNHLY and CDR2 FYNNEI. The chain's CDR3 is CASNPARWGDQDTQYF. The CDR3 coding sequence is TGTGCCAGCAATCCCGCCAGGTGGGGGGACCAAGATACCCAGTACTTC.

This clonotype showed up many times. The chain is built from TRBV14 and TRBJ1-1; D is unresolved. Germline-derived CDR1 and CDR2 are SGHDN and FVKESK. This CDR3 is built from 13 residues. Trimming stripped 3 bases from V and 1 base from J, with 6 bases between. The CDR3 region is CASSQRRNTEAFF. The CDR3 nucleotides are TGTGCCAGCAGCCAGAGACGGAACACTGAAGCTTTCTTT.

This clonotype came up many times. The chain is built from TRBV12-3 or TRBV12-4 and TRBJ1-1; D is possibly TRBD1 (6 bases). The CDR3 extends over 13 amino acids. With 3 bases removed from V and 7 bases from J, the gap between germline ends came to 12 bases. CDR3 amino acids: CASSFGGLVEAFF. As DNA, the CDR3 is TGTGCCAGCAGTTTTGGGGGGCTTGTTGAAGCTTTCTTT.

This clonotype was seen many times. V is TRBV7-2 and J is TRBJ2-3; D unclear. Germline V gives CDR1 SGHTA, CDR2 FQGNSA. The V end was cut by 0 bases, the J end by 4 bases, with 14 bases between. The CDR3 has 16 residues. The CDR3 nucleotides are TGTGCCAGCAGCTTAGCGCGCAGGCCCCCCTCAGATACGCAGTATTTT. As protein: CASSLARRPPSDTQYF.

The J gene is TRBJ2-3, the V gene TRBV29-1; D may be TRBD1 or TRBD2 (5 bases each). In germline, CDR1 is SQVTM, CDR2 ANQGSEA. This CDR3 contains 12 residues. V was clipped by 7 bases and J by 2 bases, with 10 bases between them. CDR3 sequence: CSEGTLTDTQYF. In nucleotides, the CDR3 is TGCAGCGAGGGGACCCTCACAGATACGCAGTATTTT.

This clonotype was counted ten times or more. The J gene is TRBJ1-1, the V gene TRBV10-1; D not resolved. The CDR3 covers 13 residues. CDR1 WNHNN and CDR2 SYGVQD come from the germline V gene (reference sequence). Trimming shortened V by 2 bases and J by 1 base, and 5 bases separated the two germline ends. CDR3 sequence: CASSEIGNTEAFF. For the CDR3, the DNA is TGCGCCAGCAGTGAGATAGGGAACACTGAAGCTTTCTTT.

Ten or more counts support this clonotype. The CDR3 sequence is CSAPRDRGNYGYTF. CDR3 in DNA: TGCAGTGCCCCCCGGGACAGGGGGAACTATGGCTACACCTTC. This sequence joins TRBV20-1 and TRBJ1-2; 11 positions match TRBD1. The germline gives CDR1 DFQATT, CDR2 SNEGSKA (reference sequence). The V and J ends lost 6 bases and 2 bases, in that order; junction bases with no gene match: 5. This CDR3 comprises 14 residues.

This clonotype was counted many times. The chain combines TRBV12-3 or TRBV12-4 with TRBJ2-2; D may be TRBD1 (5 bases). The CDR3 spans 14 residues. Trimming took 8 bases from V and 1 from J, leaving 11 bases between them. CDR3 nucleotide sequence: TGTGCCAGCCTAAGGGGCGTGAACACCGGGGAGCTGTTTTTT. Translating it yields CASLRGVNTGELFF.